One sample yielded the 6 T cell receptor beta chains listed below, sequenced in a study of shared clonotypes between healthy human individuals. This table comes from immunoSEQ multiplex PCR, and its TCRdb copy is limited to in-frame clones, with some not included. The data contain under 600,000 clones, just over 75% of them seen just once; the ten biggest clones take up around 12%. The material sequenced was PBMCs. The receptors shown here come from a woman aged 35 to 49 in good health. Some clones in this sample may be carry-over from other donors' samples.

The V call is TRBV5-1, the J call TRBJ2-3, with a weak D call TRBD2 (6 bases). The CDR3 consists of 11 residues. Trimming stripped 6 bases from V and 5 bases from J, with 7 bases between. Per the germline V gene, CDR1 is SGHRS and CDR2 is YFSETQ. For the CDR3, the DNA is TGCGCCAGCATGGGGGGAGATACGCAGTATTTT. Translating it yields CASMGGDTQYF.

This chain links TRBV18 with TRBJ2-7, with a weak D call TRBD2 (6 bases). This CDR3 spans 14 amino acids. V was pared by 3 bases and J by 3 bases, with 12 bases between. Germline V CDR1 and CDR2: KGHSH, LQKENI. The CDR3 DNA reads TGTGCCAGCTCACCGCCAACTAGCCGCTACGAGCAGTACTTC. Translated: CASSPPTSRYEQYF.

This chain connects TRBV30 to TRBJ2-5; a weak D match, TRBD2 (6 bases). The length of the CDR3 is 13 residues. Germline assignment: CDR1 GTSNPN and CDR2 SVGIG (reference sequence). V lost 2 bases and J 2 bases, leaving 9 bases between the germline ends. CDR3 in amino acids: CAWSLGGQETQYF. CDR3 DNA sequence: TGTGCCTGGAGTCTGGGAGGACAAGAGACCCAGTACTTC.

This clone was observed many times. Different DNA sequences within this sample yield the same CDR3. V and J are TRBV30 and TRBJ2-1; 11 bases are shared with TRBD2. CDR3 length: 17 residues. With 0 bases clipped from V and 5 bases from J, the junction kept 9 bases outside the gene matches. CDR1 is GTSNPN and CDR2 is SVGIG in the germline V gene (reference sequence). CDR3 sequence (DNA): TGTGCCTGGAGTGTTTCCCCGGGGGGACTAGCGGACAATGAGCAGTTCTTC. The encoded protein is CAWSVSPGGLADNEQFF.

The chain couples TRBV18 to TRBJ2-1; 7 bases align to TRBD1. Germline loops: CDR1 KGHSH, CDR2 LQKENI. V trimming: 0 bases; J trimming: 10 bases; junction bases outside the gene matches: 12. The CDR3 totals 16 residues. CDR3 nucleotide sequence: TGTGCCAGCTCACCACCGAGGGGGACAGCTTCGGTCGAGCAGTTCTTC. Its protein product is CASSPPRGTASVEQFF.

V and J are TRBV2 and TRBJ2-1, with TRBD2 identical over 8 bases. There are 15 residues in the CDR3. The germline gives CDR1 SNHLY, CDR2 FYNNEI. V lost 6 bases and J lost 8; bases outside the gene matches: 12. The CDR3 bases are TGTGCCAGCAGACGCACCCGGGGGGGACAAGATGAGCAGTTCTTC. Its translation is CASRRTRGGQDEQFF.